This T cell receptor beta chain was sequenced in a study of liver allograft versus peripheral blood T cells. Study information: The study compared liver allograft T cell receptor repertoires against peripheral blood repertoires of liver transplant recipients.

Study-wide findings and caveats: Repertoires found inside liver allografts reportedly differed from T cell receptor repertoires in peripheral blood.

Concerning this clonotype: Antigen unknown.

TCRdb ran MiXCR on the reads and lists one entry per CDR3 protein. The sample lists 7,000 to 9,000 distinct CDR3 sequences, around 18% occurring once. The clonotype was recovered from a human patient who had a liver transplant. Some T cells could come from the graft donor.

The CDR3 DNA is TGTGCCAGTAGTCAGGGGGTCTCTGGGGCCAACGTCCTGACTTTC. The encoded protein is CASSQGVSGANVLTF. This chain joins TRBV19 and TRBJ2-6, with 7 bases that match TRBD1. This CDR3 is built from 15 residues. Germline CDR1 is LNHDA and CDR2 is SQIVND (reference sequence). V lost 5 bases and J lost 0; bases outside the gene matches: 1.